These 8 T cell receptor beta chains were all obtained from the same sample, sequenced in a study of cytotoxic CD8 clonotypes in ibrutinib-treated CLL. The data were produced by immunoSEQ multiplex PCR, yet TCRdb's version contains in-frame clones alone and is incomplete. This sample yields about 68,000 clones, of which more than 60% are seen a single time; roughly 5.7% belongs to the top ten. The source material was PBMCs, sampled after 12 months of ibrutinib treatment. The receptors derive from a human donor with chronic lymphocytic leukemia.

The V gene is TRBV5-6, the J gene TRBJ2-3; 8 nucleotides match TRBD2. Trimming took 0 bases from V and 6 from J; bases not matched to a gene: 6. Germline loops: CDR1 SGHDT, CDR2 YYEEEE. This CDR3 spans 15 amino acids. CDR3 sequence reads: CASSLVTGGADTQYF. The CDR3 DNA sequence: TGTGCCAGCAGCTTGGTTACGGGGGGGGCGGATACGCAGTATTTT.

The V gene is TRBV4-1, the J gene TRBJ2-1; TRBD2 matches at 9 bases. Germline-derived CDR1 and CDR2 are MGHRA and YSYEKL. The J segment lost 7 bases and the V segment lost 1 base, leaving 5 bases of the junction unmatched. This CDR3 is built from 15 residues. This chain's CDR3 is CASSQGGGARNEQFF. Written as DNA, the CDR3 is TGCGCCAGCAGCCAAGGCGGGGGGGCGAGGAATGAGCAGTTCTTC.

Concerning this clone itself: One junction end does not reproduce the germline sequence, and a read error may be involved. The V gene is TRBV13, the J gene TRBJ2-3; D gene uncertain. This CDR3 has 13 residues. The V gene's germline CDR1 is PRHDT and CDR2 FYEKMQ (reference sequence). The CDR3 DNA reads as TGTGCCAGCAGCCTAGGACCCACAGATACGCAGTATTTT. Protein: CASSLGPTDTQYF.

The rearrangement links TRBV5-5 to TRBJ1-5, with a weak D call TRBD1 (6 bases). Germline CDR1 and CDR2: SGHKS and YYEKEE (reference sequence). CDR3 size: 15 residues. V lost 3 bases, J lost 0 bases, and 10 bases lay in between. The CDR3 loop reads CASSSGAYSNQPQHF. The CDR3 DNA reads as TGTGCCAGCAGCTCAGGGGCCTATAGCAATCAGCCCCAGCATTTT.

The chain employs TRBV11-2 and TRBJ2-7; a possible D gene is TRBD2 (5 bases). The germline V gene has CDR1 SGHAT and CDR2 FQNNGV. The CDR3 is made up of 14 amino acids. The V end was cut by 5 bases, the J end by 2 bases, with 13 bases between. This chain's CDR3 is CASSLGLATYEQYF. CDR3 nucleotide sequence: TGTGCCAGCAGCCTTGGACTCGCCACCTACGAGCAGTACTTC.

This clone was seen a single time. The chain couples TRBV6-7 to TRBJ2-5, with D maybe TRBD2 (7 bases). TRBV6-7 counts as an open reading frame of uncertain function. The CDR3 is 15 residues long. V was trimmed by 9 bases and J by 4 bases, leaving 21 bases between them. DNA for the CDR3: TGTGCCAGGGTAGAGGGGGGGCCGTTCCGAGAGACCCAGTACTTC. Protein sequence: CARVEGGPFRETQYF.

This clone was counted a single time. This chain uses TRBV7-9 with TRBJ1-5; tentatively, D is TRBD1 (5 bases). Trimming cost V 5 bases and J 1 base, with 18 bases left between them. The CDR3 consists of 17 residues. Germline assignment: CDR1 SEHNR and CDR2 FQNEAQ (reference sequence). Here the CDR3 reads CASSQFGAGRSNQPQHF. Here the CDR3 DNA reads TGTGCCAGCAGCCAATTTGGGGCCGGTCGGAGCAATCAGCCCCAGCATTTT.

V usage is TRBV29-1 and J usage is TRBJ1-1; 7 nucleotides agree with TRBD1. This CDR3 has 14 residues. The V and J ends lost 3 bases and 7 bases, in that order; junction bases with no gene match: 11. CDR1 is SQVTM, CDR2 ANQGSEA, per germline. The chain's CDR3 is CSVDPTGRVGEAFF. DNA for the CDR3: TGCAGCGTTGACCCGACAGGGAGGGTTGGTGAAGCTTTCTTT.